These 27 T cell receptor beta chains came from one sample sequenced in a study of T cell changes during pregnancy in multiple sclerosis. Measured with immunoSEQ multiplex PCR; TCRdb has only the in-frame clones, and not every one. This sample carries some 81,000 clones, roughly 91% of them seen once, and the ten largest clones take 2.5% to 3%. The sample here was peripheral blood, taken after pregnancy. The receptors were sampled from a female donor in good health, enrolled as a control in a pregnancy study.

The V gene is TRBV30, the J gene TRBJ1-2; tentative D call: TRBD1 (5 bases). V was clipped by 1 base and J by 2 bases, with 11 bases between them. The CDR3 is 14 amino acids. From germline, CDR1 is GTSNPN and CDR2 SVGIG (reference sequence). CDR3 nucleotides: TGTGCCTGGAGTGGGAACAGGATGAACTATGGCTACACCTTC. Translating gives CAWSGNRMNYGYTF.

The chain is built from TRBV14 and TRBJ1-2; D is undetermined. Germline CDR1 SGHDN, CDR2 FVKESK. Deletions cut 6 bases from V and 5 bases from J, with 13 bases between. This CDR3 region has 13 residues. CDR3 residues: CASSPDPGYGYTF. CDR3 bases: TGTGCCAGCAGTCCCGACCCGGGGTATGGCTACACCTTC. The whole variable domain, filled in from reference TRBV14 and TRBJ1-2, reads EAGVTQFPSHSVIEKGQTVTLRCDPISGHDNLYWYRRVMGKEIKFLLHFVKESKQDESGMPNNRFLAERTGGTYSTLKVQPAELEDSGVYFCASSPDPGYGYTFGSGTRLTVV.

The chain employs TRBV5-1 and TRBJ1-2; 7 bases agree with TRBD1. This CDR3 spans 14 amino acids. V lost 0 bases, J lost 5 bases, and 4 bases stayed unmatched. Germline CDR1 and CDR2: SGHRS and YFSETQ. In DNA, the CDR3 is TGCGCCAGCAGCTTGGGGACAGGACAATATGGCTACACCTTC. Encoded protein: CASSLGTGQYGYTF.

The chain uses TRBV7-9 and TRBJ2-5; D not resolved. The tail of the sequence fits TRBJ2-7 better, so the J call may be wrong. Germline V gene sequence: CDR1 SEHNR, CDR2 FQNEAQ (reference sequence). This CDR3 is built from 12 residues. The CDR3 DNA follows: TGTGCCAGCAGCCCCACCCTCCTCGAGCAGTACTTC. Residues: CASSPTLLEQYF.

V and J are TRBV10-2 and TRBJ1-5; no reliable D call. Trimming left V 6 bases short and J 3 bases short, with 15 bases between. The CDR3 is 15 amino acids. Germline V lookup: CDR1 WSHSY, CDR2 SAAADI. CDR3 DNA: TGCGCCAGCAGGGCGACGGGTTTGTCCAATCAGCCCCAGCATTTT. Amino acid sequence: CASRATGLSNQPQHF.

The CDR3 sequence is CASSLGTNGNTEAFF. The CDR3 region has the DNA TGTGCCAGCAGCCTCGGGACAAACGGGAACACTGAAGCTTTCTTT. The chain links TRBV4-2 to TRBJ1-1, with D possibly TRBD1 on 6 matching bases. Trimming shortened V by 4 bases and J by 1 base, and 13 bases separated the two germline ends. The CDR3 covers 15 residues. Germline V gene lookup returns CDR1 LGHNA and CDR2 YNFKEQ.

This chain connects TRBV28 to TRBJ1-5; D unclear. The CDR3 is made up of 15 amino acids. V was shortened by 5 bases and J by 5 bases, with 16 bases between the two germline ends. The germline gives CDR1 MDHEN, CDR2 SYDVKM. CDR3 in amino acids: CASSPSGRLDQPQHF. The CDR3, as DNA: TGTGCCAGCAGTCCTTCTGGGCGCTTAGATCAGCCCCAGCATTTT.

The chain links TRBV19 to TRBJ2-1; perhaps TRBD2 as D (6 bases). V lost 3 bases and J 6 bases, leaving 12 bases between the germline ends. The CDR3 spans 14 residues. The germline CDR1 and CDR2 sequences are LNHDA and SQIVND (reference sequence). The CDR3, as DNA: TGTGCCAGTAGTATGGGACTGGGTCCCAATGAGCAGTTCTTC. This translates into CASSMGLGPNEQFF. Full variable domain (rest looked up from reference TRBV19 and TRBJ2-1): DGGITQSPKYLFRKEGQNVTLSCEQNLNHDAMYWYRQDPGQGLRLIYYSQIVNDFQKGDIAEGYSVSREKKESFPLTVTSAQKNPTAFYLCASSMGLGPNEQFFGPGTRLTVL.

This chain uses TRBV20-1 with TRBJ1-2, with 7 bases aligning to TRBD1. V trimming: 3 bases; J trimming: 14 bases; junction bases outside the gene matches: 6. Germline V gene sequence: CDR1 DFQATT, CDR2 SNEGSKA (reference sequence). There are 10 residues in the CDR3. The CDR3 DNA is TGCAGTGCTAGGACAGGGCCCCAAACCTTC. It is translated as CSARTGPQTF.

V is TRBV10-3 and J is TRBJ2-1, with D possibly matching TRBD2 (6 bases). The V gene's germline CDR1 is ENHRY and CDR2 SYGVKD. The CDR3 runs 13 residues. The V end lost 4 bases, the J end lost 4 bases, and 8 bases lay between the germline ends. CDR3 sequence reads: CAISVADYNEQFF. The DNA for the CDR3 is TGTGCCATCAGTGTAGCGGATTACAATGAGCAGTTCTTC.

V gene TRBV6-5 combines with J gene TRBJ1-4; possible D gene TRBD1, 5 bases. V was clipped by 3 bases and J by 3 bases, with 14 bases between them. The germline gives CDR1 MNHEY, CDR2 SVGAGI. This CDR3 contains 16 residues. CDR3 coding DNA: TGTGCCAGCAGTTATCACGGCGGGACGGCTAATGAAAAACTGTTTTTT. It encodes CASSYHGGTANEKLFF.

V and J are TRBV18 and TRBJ1-2, with D hard to call. Germline CDR1 is KGHSH and CDR2 is LQKENI. The CDR3 is made up of 14 amino acids. V lost 0 bases and J 8 bases, leaving 13 bases between the germline ends. The CDR3 spells CASSPPLNLWGYTF. The CDR3 DNA is TGTGCCAGCTCACCACCGTTAAACCTATGGGGCTACACCTTC.

The count of this clone is one. The rearrangement links TRBV2 to TRBJ2-3; 8 bases agree with TRBD2. The CDR3 is 16 residues long. V shed 6 bases, J shed 2 bases, and the junction held 10 bases outside the gene matches. Germline loops: CDR1 SNHLY, CDR2 FYNNEI. CDR3 region: CASSVYGTRATDTQYF. CDR3 nucleotide sequence: TGTGCCAGCAGCGTCTACGGGACTAGAGCCACAGATACGCAGTATTTT.

This chain links TRBV4-1 with TRBJ1-2; 12 nucleotides agree with TRBD1. CDR3 length equals 20 residues. Looked up from germline, CDR1 is MGHRA and CDR2 is YSYEKL. V was clipped by 0 bases and J by 4 bases; unmatched bases: 15. CDR3 loop: CASSQDRGGTGGEVSYGYTF. The CDR3 DNA follows: TGCGCCAGCAGCCAAGATCGTGGGGGGACAGGGGGCGAGGTGAGCTATGGCTACACCTTC.

The count of this clone is one. Written as DNA, the CDR3 is TGTGCCAGCAGCTCCCTGGAGACCCAGTACTTC. Encoded protein: CASSSLETQYF. This chain uses TRBV11-2 with TRBJ2-5; D unresolved. This CDR3 spans 11 amino acids. The ends were cut back, 4 bases at V and 5 bases at J, with 5 bases in the middle. The germline gives CDR1 SGHAT, CDR2 FQNNGV.

The chain has TRBV12-5 and TRBJ1-1; TRBD1 agrees at 7 bases. Germline CDR1 reads LGHNT; CDR2 reads FRNRAP. This CDR3 comprises 14 residues. V lost 1 base, J lost 7 bases, and 6 bases stayed unmatched. The CDR3 loop is CASGLELGQYEAFF. DNA of the CDR3: TGTGCTAGTGGTTTGGAACTGGGACAGTATGAAGCTTTCTTT.

The genes are TRBV5-4 and TRBJ2-5, with a tentative D call TRBD2 (6 bases). Germline V gene sequence: CDR1 SGHNT, CDR2 YYREEE (reference sequence). V was cut by 5 bases and J by 3 bases, with 20 bases left in between. The CDR3 spans 16 residues. The CDR3 loop is CASRSGGGQLKETQYF. CDR3 in DNA: TGTGCCAGCAGGTCAGGCGGAGGGCAACTTAAAGAGACCCAGTACTTC.

The chain employs TRBV2 and TRBJ2-1, with TRBD2 identical over 7 bases. Losses at the gene ends were 5 bases for V and 7 bases for J; bases not matched to a gene: 5. The CDR3 covers 13 residues. The germline V gene has CDR1 SNHLY and CDR2 FYNNEI. CDR3 loop: CASSRTSGNEQFF. CDR3 in DNA: TGTGCCAGCAGTAGGACTAGTGGGAATGAGCAGTTCTTC.

This clone was seen a few times. The gene calls are TRBV2 and TRBJ2-2; a weak D match, TRBD2 (5 bases). This CDR3 has 14 amino acids. Germline-derived CDR1 and CDR2 are SNHLY and FYNNEI. V lost 4 bases, J lost 2 bases, and 8 bases lay in between. CDR3 in DNA: TGTGCCAGCAGTGGCCTAGCTAACACCGGGGAGCTGTTTTTT. Protein product: CASSGLANTGELFF.

This chain links TRBV5-1 with TRBJ1-2; maybe TRBD1 (5 bases). V was pared by 7 bases and J by 1 base, with 14 bases between. Germline values: CDR1 SGHRS, CDR2 YFSETQ. CDR3 length equals 14 residues. CDR3 amino acids: CASGPGLFNYGYTF. The CDR3 coding sequence is TGCGCCAGCGGGCCAGGGCTGTTTAACTATGGCTACACCTTC.

The rearrangement links TRBV11-2 to TRBJ1-6; D is unclear. V lost 5 bases and J lost 10, with 12 bases in between. Germline V lookup: CDR1 SGHAT, CDR2 FQNNGV. There are 13 residues in the CDR3. The CDR3 DNA reads TGTGCCAGCAGCCTCGGCAGGATGTCACCCCTCCACTTT. Translating it yields CASSLGRMSPLHF.

The chain has TRBV5-1 and TRBJ2-3; maybe TRBD2 (7 bases). V was clipped by 4 bases and J by 7 bases, with 19 bases between them. The germline CDR1 and CDR2 sequences are SGHRS and YFSETQ. The CDR3 has 15 residues. The CDR3, as DNA: TGCGCCAGCAGCCAGGGGCCTAGCGGTACCCATACGCAGTATTTT. Protein sequence: CASSQGPSGTHTQYF.

In this sample, this clone turned up once. The CDR3: CASSLIAARRDTQYF. The DNA for the CDR3 is TGTGCCAGCAGCTTGATAGCGGCTCGGAGGGATACGCAGTATTTT. The chain is built from TRBV5-6 and TRBJ2-3, with D perhaps TRBD2 (6 bases). Germline V gives CDR1 SGHDT, CDR2 YYEEEE. The CDR3 loop spans 15 amino acids. The V gene lost 1 base and the J gene lost 6 bases, with 15 bases spanning the gap. The whole variable domain, remainder taken from reference TRBV5-6 and TRBJ2-3, is DAGVTQSPTHLIKTRGQQVTLRCSPKSGHDTVSWYQQALGQGPQFIFQYYEEEERQRGNFPDRFSGHQFPNYSSELNVNALLLGDSALYLCASSLIAARRDTQYFGPGTRLTVL.

V gene TRBV11-2 combines with J gene TRBJ1-1; no clear D gene. Germline V gene data show CDR1 as SGHAT and CDR2 as FQNNGV. This CDR3 region has 13 residues. Trimming left V 4 bases short and J 5 bases short, with 11 bases between. CDR3 amino acids: CASSSVPETEAFF. CDR3 coding DNA: TGTGCCAGCAGCTCCGTACCTGAGACTGAAGCTTTCTTT. The full variable domain, with the rest looked up from reference TRBV11-2 and TRBJ1-1, is EAGVAQSPRYKIIEKRQSVAFWCNPISGHATLYWYQQILGQGPKLLIQFQNNGVVDDSQLPKDRFSAERLKGVDSTLKIQPAKLEDSAVYLCASSSVPETEAFFGQGTRLTVV.

This clone appeared a few times. The chain recombines TRBV11-3 with TRBJ2-7, with D possibly matching TRBD2 (6 bases). Germline CDR1 and CDR2: SGHNT and YENEEA. The V end was cut by 5 bases, the J end by 0 bases, with 14 bases between. This CDR3 has 15 residues. This chain's CDR3 is CASSPGGAHSYEQYF. The CDR3 nucleotides are TGTGCCAGCAGCCCCGGAGGGGCCCACTCCTACGAGCAGTACTTC. Looking up the rest from reference TRBV11-3 and TRBJ2-7 gives the full variable domain: EAGVVQSPRYKIIEKKQPVAFWCNPISGHNTLYWYLQNLGQGPELLIRYENEEAVDDSQLPKDRFSAERLKGVDSTLKIQPAELGDSAVYLCASSPGGAHSYEQYFGPGTRLTVT.

Note on this clone: The sample carries other DNA sequences with the same CDR3. The V call is TRBV6-5, the J call TRBJ1-2; tentative D call: TRBD1 (5 bases). The CDR3 contains 13 residues. V was trimmed by 0 bases and J by 7 bases, leaving 9 bases between them. Germline values: CDR1 MNHEY, CDR2 SVGAGI. The CDR3 spells CASSYSGGGGYTF. The CDR3 nucleotides read TGTGCCAGCAGTTACTCCGGGGGAGGTGGCTACACCTTC.

The J gene is TRBJ2-7, the V gene TRBV11-2, with D unclear. Trimming pared 0 bases from V and 3 bases from J, leaving 9 bases between. The CDR3 is 14 amino acids. Germline loops: CDR1 SGHAT, CDR2 FQNNGV. The CDR3 loop is CASSLENLNYEQYF. Here the CDR3 DNA reads TGTGCCAGCAGCTTAGAGAACCTAAACTACGAGCAGTACTTC.